This TCR beta chain was sequenced for a study of blood T cell repertoires in COVID-19. Study at large: Material from acute and convalescent COVID-19 was sourced from the United States, Italy and Spain. Sources were T cells, B-cell-depleted T cells, or PBMCs; the material itself was cDNA or gDNA.

The germline V and J ends were trimmed by 4 bases and 4 bases, with 8 bases remaining between them. CDR1 and CDR2 (germline): SGHNT, YYREEE (reference sequence). The CDR3 runs 13 residues. As processed by the authors: Estimated nucleated cell counts came from reference gene primer amplification. The table came from immunoSEQ multiplex PCR; TCRdb's copy has only in-frame clones and leaves some out. V, J and clone size reflect that table, while D and trimming were determined from the DNA. The table has about 280,000 clones, 75% to 90% seen once. The chain joins TRBV5-4 to TRBJ2-2, with D hard to call. The TCR comes from a man aged 45 to 65 with acute or convalescent COVID-19. Sequencing was performed on peripheral blood. The CDR3 reads CASSRELTGELFF. The CDR3 bases are TGTGCCAGCAGCCGAGAGCTCACCGGGGAGCTGTTTTTT.